This record covers a single T cell receptor (beta chain). The clone's antigen remains unknown. Per-base qualities were not stored, and no clone one base away is much larger. TCRbeta CDR3 regions were amplified from genomic DNA by means of the immunoSEQ Assay, a bias-controlled multiplex PCR. From the authors' description of their analysis: The number of nucleated cells in each sample was estimated by amplification of reference gene primers within the assay. Sequence reads were collapsed and filtered to measure the absolute abundance of every unique TCRbeta CDR3 rearrangement. For each sample, productive Simpson clonality was calculated as the square root of Simpson's diversity index across productive rearrangements. Here the immuneACCESS table is served through TCRdb, limited to in-frame sequences with V and J called. Missing clones are a known gap in these copies; in checked studies unresolved V genes cover under half, and the rest lacks a known reason. V and J calls plus clone size are reproduced from that table; the DNA served to infer D and trimming. The sample yields some 160,000 clones; 80% were counted once. The top ten constitute roughly 4.7% of the sample.

The data belong to a study of blood T cell repertoires in COVID-19 (dated by TCRdb to 2018 to 2020). In the study overall: Collaborator samples came from the United States, Italy and Spain and covered acute and convalescent phases of COVID-19. Deeply sampled blood TCRbeta repertoires from subjects exposed to, actively infected with, or recovered from COVID-19 were included in the dataset. The material from the prospective study consisted of cDNA or gDNA derived from T cells, B-cell-depleted T cells, or PBMCs. Nearly every sample came with metadata listing a de-identified subject ID, COVID-19 status, age in years and sex. The samples were drawn from two sources: the first 160 participants of the ongoing ImmuneRACE study, and 1,200 or so subjects contributed by 6 global collaborators. HLA class I and class II types, where available, came from metadata supplied by the sample provider rather than from assay-based typing. A freely available public database, intended as a resource for researchers studying the immune response to SARS-CoV-2, is where the repertoires were released.

What the research found in general, with its limitations: How much clinical and demographic metadata was included differed by source and by participant, and the metadata was provided uncurated.

The CDR3 spans 16 residues, from the cysteine through the phenylalanine. Here the CDR3 DNA is all that survives: 48 bases in frame from base 1. Between the V and J ends, shortened by 5 bases and 8 bases respectively, the junction contains 22 bases. Sequences KGHSH (CDR1) and LQKENI (CDR2) are obtained from the germline V gene. Each collaborating institution followed its own protocols to collect whole blood in K2EDTA tubes. For TCRbeta analysis, collaborators shipped samples as frozen whole blood, isolated PBMCs, or DNA extracted from either of those sample types. The chain is encoded by TRBV18 joined to TRBJ2-1, and possibly TRBD2, on 6 matching bases. The sequencing input was peripheral blood. The TCR originated in a woman aged 45 to 65 with acute or convalescent COVID-19. The DNA reads TGTGCCAGCTCATTGGGGACTGGCGGGTTCAGCGATGAGCAGTTCTTC. It translates to CASSLGTGGFSDEQFF.